This TCR beta chain came from a study of T cells in Graves' hyperthyroidism and ophthalmopathy (dated by TCRdb to between 2017 and 2020). The study in broad terms: TCR V-J signatures able to tell the groups apart were searched for in a discovery cohort of about a hundred patients, of whom 40 to 45 had Graves' ophthalmopathy and roughly 59 had stable Graves' hyperthyroidism. Prospective prediction of ophthalmopathy was tested in an independent validation cohort of 18 to 20 hyperthyroidism patients and 17 patients who later progressed to ophthalmopathy. For training and testing, the 80 to 100 patients in the discovery cohort were randomly divided in a 7:3 ratio. Thyroid tissue and blood T-cell repertoires from about six Graves' hyperthyroidism patients were also compared in the study. Following sampling, methimazole starting at 30 mg daily was given to hyperthyroidism patients, and high-dose intravenous methylprednisolone was given to ophthalmopathy patients. According to the paper, TCR Vbeta CDR3 sequencing was carried out on 135 peripheral blood samples, which came from about 45 ophthalmopathy, roughly 75 hyperthyroidism and 17 progressor patients. The study at large found these results: During validation, the model predicted progression to ophthalmopathy a median of around 6 months ahead of onset, with around 71% sensitivity and around 73% specificity. Blood samples also contained most of the expanded thyroid clonotypes (frequency above 0.001), which suggests that blood repertoires may reflect thyroid immune responses. Ophthalmopathy was separated from stable hyperthyroidism by a 13 V-J signature model, with roughly 88% sensitivity and about 81% specificity obtained in cross-validation and 80%/75% obtained in testing. No statistical method was used to set the sample size in advance, and investigators knew the group allocation.

For this clonotype: The specificity of this receptor is unknown. The record has no base qualities; no much larger clone is one base away.

Any patient with an uncontrolled infection, another autoimmune disease, pregnancy or lactation was excluded. Diagnoses relied on clinical symptoms, serum thyroxine and TRAb, thyroid ultrasound and orbital computed tomography. Trizol reagent was used to extract total RNA, and RNA quality was then checked on an Agilent 2100 Bioanalyzer. TCR beta CDR3 regions were amplified from RNA transcripts. For the first round of RT-PCR on the TCR CDR3, the HTBI primer set was used together with the Qiagen OneStep RT-PCR kit. A second multiplex PCR round built the libraries, followed by size selection and purification. Libraries were sequenced paired-end with 100 bp reads on an Illumina HiSeq2000. Turning to the authors' computational methods: SOAPnuke was used to process the raw data, with reads discarded if the reads contained adapters or uncalled bases, had a mean Phred below 15, or lacked an exact constant-primer or identifier match. COPE v1.2.5 was used to merge high-quality paired reads, and clonotypes were defined as unique nucleotide sequences. MiTCR v1.1 was used to align the clonotypes against IMGT TRBV, TRBD and TRBJ reference segments. The analysis included only V-J combinations with a frequency above 0.0001, which together covered 98% to 99.2% of the repertoires. The TCS score was defined as the ratio of F50 (clonal expansion) to E x V (chaos), calculated using BLOSUM62-based TCRdist between CDR3 peptides within each V-J. Welch's t-statistics and random forest reduced just over 500 V-J features to 10 to 15, which were used in a naive Bayes classifier (R e1071). Thyroid-blood repertoire similarity was quantified with the Morisita-Horn index. TCRdb reanalyzed the raw reads on its own, using fastp at Q25 for trimming and MiXCR for clone calling, and kept in-frame beta chains. When rows share a CDR3 protein, they turn into one entry using the most common DNA and genes. Clone size and V and J calls follow TCRdb, not the original study. This sample is represented by more than 550,000 distinct CDR3 sequences; just under 45% of them were singletons. 6.5% to 9% of the sample lies in the top ten.

Per the germline V gene (reference sequence), LNHNV is the CDR1 and YYDKDF is the CDR2. Spanning cysteine to phenylalanine, the CDR3 consists of 14 amino acids. The sequence is cut down to CDR3 DNA, 42 bases in frame from base 1. Trimming removed 3 bases from V and 4 bases from J, leaving 7 bases between the germline ends. Source material: peripheral blood or thyroid tissue (not recorded which). The clonotype originates from an adult man with Graves' disease, either hyperthyroidism or ophthalmopathy (not recorded which). The rearrangement combines TRBV15 with TRBJ1-6, with the D gene not confidently named. Read as DNA, the sequence is TGTGCCACCAGCAGGGACGAGTATAATTCACCCCTCCACTTT. Protein translation: CATSRDEYNSPLHF.